The clone carrying this T cell receptor (beta chain) was counted at least ten times. The antigen remains unidentified. TCRdb re-called the RT-PCR reads through MiXCR, storing one row per CDR3 protein. The data show roughly 650,000 distinct CDR3 sequences, approximately 15% seen once. Germline V gene data show CDR1 as ENHRY and CDR2 as SYGVKD. Trimming cost V 0 bases and J 0 bases, with 6 bases left between them. The CDR3 spans 14 residues. This record belongs to a study of response to subunit inactivated influenza vaccine. Regarding the study as a whole: With each seasonal influenza vaccination, the authors suggested, few new T cells are recruited.

The chain employs TRBV10-3 and TRBJ2-7; D may be TRBD1 (5 bases). The clonotype was recovered from a man aged 50 to 59 who received an inactivated influenza vaccine. The sample consisted of PBMCs from blood, taken about 12 days after vaccination. CDR3 sequence reads: CAISESDNSYEQYF. The CDR3 nucleotides read TGTGCCATCAGTGAGTCGGACAACTCCTACGAGCAGTACTTC.